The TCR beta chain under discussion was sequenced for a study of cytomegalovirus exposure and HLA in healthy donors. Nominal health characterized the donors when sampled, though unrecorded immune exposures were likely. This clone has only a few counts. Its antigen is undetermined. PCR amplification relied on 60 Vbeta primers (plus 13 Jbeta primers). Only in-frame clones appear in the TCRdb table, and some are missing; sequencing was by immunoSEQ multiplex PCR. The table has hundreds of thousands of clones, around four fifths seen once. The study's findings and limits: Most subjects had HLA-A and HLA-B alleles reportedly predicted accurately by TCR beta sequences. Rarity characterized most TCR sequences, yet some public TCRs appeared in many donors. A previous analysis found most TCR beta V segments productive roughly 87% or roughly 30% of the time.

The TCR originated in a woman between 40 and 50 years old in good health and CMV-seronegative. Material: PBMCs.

CDR3 in amino acids: CASSPEGSGNTIYF. CDR3 DNA: TGCGCCAGCAGCCCGGAGGGCAGTGGAAACACCATATATTTT. J is TRBJ1-3 and V is TRBV5-1; D gene uncertain. This CDR3 contains 14 residues. Per the germline V gene, CDR1 is SGHRS and CDR2 is YFSETQ. Trimming removed 4 bases from V and 3 bases from J, with 11 bases in between.